This T cell receptor (beta chain) stems from a study of siplizumab effects on memory and regulatory T cells. TCRdb's table, derived via immunoSEQ multiplex PCR, lists solely in-frame clones and lacks some. The data show 60,000 to 65,000 clones, 70% to 80% seen once. The receptor comes from a human donor in good health. Sequencing was done on a sample of memory CD4+ T cells sorted from blood.

CDR3 sequence: CASSFGTDEKLFF. The DNA for the CDR3 is TGTGCCAGCAGCTTTGGGACAGATGAAAAACTGTTTTTT. The J gene is TRBJ1-4, the V gene TRBV11-2, with 7 bases fitting TRBD1. This CDR3 comprises 13 residues. Germline V gives CDR1 SGHAT, CDR2 FQNNGV. With 3 bases clipped from V and 6 bases from J, the junction kept 1 base outside the gene matches. Drawing the rest from reference TRBV11-2 and TRBJ1-4, the complete variable domain is EAGVAQSPRYKIIEKRQSVAFWCNPISGHATLYWYQQILGQGPKLLIQFQNNGVVDDSQLPKDRFSAERLKGVDSTLKIQPAKLEDSAVYLCASSFGTDEKLFFGSGTQLSVL.